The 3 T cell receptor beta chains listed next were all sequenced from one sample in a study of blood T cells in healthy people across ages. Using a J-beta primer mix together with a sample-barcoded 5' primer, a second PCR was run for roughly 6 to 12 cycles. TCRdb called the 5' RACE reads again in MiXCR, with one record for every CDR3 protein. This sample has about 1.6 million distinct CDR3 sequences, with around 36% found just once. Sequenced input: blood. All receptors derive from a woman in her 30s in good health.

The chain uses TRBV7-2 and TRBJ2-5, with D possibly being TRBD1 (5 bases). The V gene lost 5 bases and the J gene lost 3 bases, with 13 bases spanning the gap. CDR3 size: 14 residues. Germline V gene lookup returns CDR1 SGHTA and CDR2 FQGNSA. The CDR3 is CASSHPWGKETQYF. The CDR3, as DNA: TGTGCCAGCAGCCATCCCTGGGGCAAAGAGACCCAGTACTTC.

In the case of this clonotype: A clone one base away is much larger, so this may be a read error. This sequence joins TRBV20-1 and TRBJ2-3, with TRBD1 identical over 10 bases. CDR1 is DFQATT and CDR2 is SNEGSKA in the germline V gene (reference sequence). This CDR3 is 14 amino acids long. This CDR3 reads CSASQGQGTDMQYF. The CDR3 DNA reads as TGCAGTGCTAGCCAGGGACAGGGGACAGATATGCAGTATTTT.

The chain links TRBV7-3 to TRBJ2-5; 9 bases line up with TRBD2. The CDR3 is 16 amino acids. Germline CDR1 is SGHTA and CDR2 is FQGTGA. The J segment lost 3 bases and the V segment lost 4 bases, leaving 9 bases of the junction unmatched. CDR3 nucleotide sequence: TGTGCCAGCAGCTACCGCGCCGGCGGGGGGGAAGAGACCCAGTACTTC. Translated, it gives CASSYRAGGGEETQYF.